This T cell receptor beta chain comes out of a study of T-cell memory formation after mild COVID-19. For the study at large: Clusters were largely donor specific.

The CDR3 extends over 14 amino acids. Germline V gene data show CDR1 as MGHRA and CDR2 as YSYEKL. V was cut by 3 bases and J by 6 bases, with 14 bases left in between. MiXCR, run by TCRdb on the 5' RACE reads, gives a single entry per CDR3 protein. The profile shows about 320,000 distinct CDR3 sequences, approximately 15% of them singletons. This clonotype was counted many times. As yet, its antigen is unknown. Points from the study as a whole: Second-wave clones peaking on day 37 lacked confirmed SARS-CoV-2 specificity.

The chain employs TRBV4-1 and TRBJ2-5; D ambiguous. This clonotype was obtained from a man aged 18 to 29 who had mild COVID-19 (a few samples of this study predate the infection). Cell type and time point are not known. The sample was PBMCs or a T cell subset sorted from them (not recorded which). The CDR3: CASSQDAIGQTQYF. CDR3 nucleotide sequence: TGCGCCAGCAGCCAGGATGCAATCGGGCAGACCCAGTACTTC.